The clone carrying this T cell receptor beta chain came up many times. Patients who underwent sequencing had shown CD8+CD57+ cell expansion by flow cytometry. These data belong to a study of CD8+CD57+ T cells in acquired aplastic anemia. This CDR3 contains 15 residues. J was trimmed by 5 bases and V by 4 bases; bases with no gene match: 11. Germline lookup yields CDR1 DFQATT and CDR2 SNEGSKA (reference sequence). Profiling that covered TCR beta VDJ and CDR3 relied on genomic DNA as its template. MiXCR was run by TCRdb on the reads, yielding one entry per CDR3 protein. The sample has approximately 150,000 distinct CDR3 sequences, roughly 43% seen once.

Material: sorted CD4+, CD8+, or CD8+CD57+ T cells (not recorded which) from PBMCs. This clonotype was sampled from a human donor with aplastic anemia. J is TRBJ2-1 and V is TRBV20-1; TRBD2 matches at 7 bases. CDR3 loop: CSAIALTLADNEQFF. The CDR3 nucleotides are TGCAGTGCTATCGCCCTGACGCTAGCGGACAATGAGCAGTTCTTC.